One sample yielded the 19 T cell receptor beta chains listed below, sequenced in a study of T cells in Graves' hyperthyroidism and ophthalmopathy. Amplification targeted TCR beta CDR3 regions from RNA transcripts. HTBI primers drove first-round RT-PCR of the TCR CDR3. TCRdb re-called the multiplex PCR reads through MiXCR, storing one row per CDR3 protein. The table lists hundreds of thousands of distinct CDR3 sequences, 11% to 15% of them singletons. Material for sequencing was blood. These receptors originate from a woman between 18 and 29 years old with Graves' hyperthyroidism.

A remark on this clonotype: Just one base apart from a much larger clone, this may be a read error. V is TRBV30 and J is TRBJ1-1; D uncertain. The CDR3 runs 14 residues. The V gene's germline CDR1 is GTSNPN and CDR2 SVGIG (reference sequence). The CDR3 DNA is TGTGCCTGGAGTCGGGGAGGGCCGAACACTGGAGCTTTCTTT. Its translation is CAWSRGGPNTGAFF.

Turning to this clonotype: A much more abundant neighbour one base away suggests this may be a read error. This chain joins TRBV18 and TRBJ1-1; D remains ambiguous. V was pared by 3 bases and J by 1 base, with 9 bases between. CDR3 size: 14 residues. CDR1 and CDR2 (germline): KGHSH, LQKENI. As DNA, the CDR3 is TGTGCCAGCTCACCGAAAAACGGGAACACTGAAGCTTTCTTT. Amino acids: CASSPKNGNTEAFF.

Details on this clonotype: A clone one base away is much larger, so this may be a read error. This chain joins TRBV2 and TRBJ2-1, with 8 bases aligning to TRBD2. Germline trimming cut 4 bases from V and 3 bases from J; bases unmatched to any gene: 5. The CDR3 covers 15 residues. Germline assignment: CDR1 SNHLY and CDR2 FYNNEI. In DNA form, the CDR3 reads TGTGCCAGCAGTGGGGTTAGCGGGATCTACAATGAGCAGTTCTTC. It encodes CASSGVSGIYNEQFF. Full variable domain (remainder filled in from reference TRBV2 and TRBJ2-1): EPEVTQTPSHQVTQMGQEVILRCVPISNHLYFYWYRQILGQKVEFLVSFYNNEISEKSEIFDDQFSVERPDGSNFTLKIRSTKLEDSAMYFCASSGVSGIYNEQFFGPGTRLTVL.

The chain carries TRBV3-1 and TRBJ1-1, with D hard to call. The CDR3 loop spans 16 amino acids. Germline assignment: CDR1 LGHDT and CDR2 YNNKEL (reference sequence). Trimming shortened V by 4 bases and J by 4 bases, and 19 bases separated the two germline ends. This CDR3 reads CASSPPGGMPGTEAFF. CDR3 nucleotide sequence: TGTGCCAGCAGCCCACCAGGTGGTATGCCAGGCACTGAAGCTTTCTTT.

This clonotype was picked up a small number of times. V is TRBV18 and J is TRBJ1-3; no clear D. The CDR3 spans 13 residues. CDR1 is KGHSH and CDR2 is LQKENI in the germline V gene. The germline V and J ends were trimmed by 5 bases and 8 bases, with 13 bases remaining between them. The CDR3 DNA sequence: TGTGCCAGCTCAAAGGGTCCTGCGGACACCATATATTTT. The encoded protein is CASSKGPADTIYF.

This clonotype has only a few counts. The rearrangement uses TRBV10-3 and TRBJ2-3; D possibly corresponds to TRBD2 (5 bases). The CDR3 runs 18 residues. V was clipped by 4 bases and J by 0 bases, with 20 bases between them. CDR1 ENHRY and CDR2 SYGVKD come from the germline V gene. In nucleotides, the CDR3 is TGTGCCATCAGTGGAGGGATCGGTAGTGGCGGTAGCACAGATACGCAGTATTTT. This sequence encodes CAISGGIGSGGSTDTQYF.

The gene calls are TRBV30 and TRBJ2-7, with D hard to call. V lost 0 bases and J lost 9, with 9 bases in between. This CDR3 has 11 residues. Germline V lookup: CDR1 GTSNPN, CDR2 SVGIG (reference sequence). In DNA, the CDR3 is TGTGCCTGGAGTGTAATTGGTGGGCAGTACTTC. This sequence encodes CAWSVIGGQYF.

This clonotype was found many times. The CDR3 loop reads CASSRHGQPQHF. CDR3 in DNA: TGTGCCAGCAGTCGCCACGGTCAGCCCCAGCATTTT. J is TRBJ1-5 and V is TRBV27; D is unresolved. V was clipped by 5 bases and J by 6 bases, with 8 bases between them. The germline V gene encodes CDR1 MNHEY and CDR2 SMNVEV (reference sequence). This CDR3 contains 12 residues.

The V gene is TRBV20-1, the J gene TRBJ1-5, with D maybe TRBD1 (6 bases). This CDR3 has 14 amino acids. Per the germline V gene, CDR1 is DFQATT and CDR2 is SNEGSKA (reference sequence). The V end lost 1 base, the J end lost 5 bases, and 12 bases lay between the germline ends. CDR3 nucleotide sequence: TGCAGTGCTAGAGTTACAGGGTTCGATCAGCCCCAGCATTTT. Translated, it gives CSARVTGFDQPQHF.

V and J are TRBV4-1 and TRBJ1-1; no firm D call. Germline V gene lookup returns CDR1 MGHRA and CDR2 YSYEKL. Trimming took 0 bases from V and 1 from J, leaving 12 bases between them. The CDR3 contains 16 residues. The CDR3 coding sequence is TGCGCCAGCAGCCAAGATCCCGGAGCAGGGAACACTGAAGCTTTCTTT. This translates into CASSQDPGAGNTEAFF.

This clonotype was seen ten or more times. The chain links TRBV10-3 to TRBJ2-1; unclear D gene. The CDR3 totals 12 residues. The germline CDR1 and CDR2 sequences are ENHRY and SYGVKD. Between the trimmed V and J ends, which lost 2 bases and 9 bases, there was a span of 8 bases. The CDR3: CAISEAGFEQFF. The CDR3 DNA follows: TGTGCCATCAGTGAGGCTGGGTTTGAGCAGTTCTTC.

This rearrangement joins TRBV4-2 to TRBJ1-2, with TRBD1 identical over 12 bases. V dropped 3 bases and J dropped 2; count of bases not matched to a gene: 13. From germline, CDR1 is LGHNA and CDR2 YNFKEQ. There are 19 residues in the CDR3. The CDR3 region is CASSQDSPGQGARNYGYTF. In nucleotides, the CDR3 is TGTGCCAGCAGCCAGGATTCACCGGGACAGGGGGCTCGGAACTATGGCTACACCTTC.

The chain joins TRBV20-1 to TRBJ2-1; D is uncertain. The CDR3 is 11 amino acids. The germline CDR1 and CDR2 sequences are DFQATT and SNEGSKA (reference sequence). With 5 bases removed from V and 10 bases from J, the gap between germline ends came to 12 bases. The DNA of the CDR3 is TGCAGTGCTTTTCGCGGTTACGAGCAGTTCTTC. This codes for CSAFRGYEQFF.

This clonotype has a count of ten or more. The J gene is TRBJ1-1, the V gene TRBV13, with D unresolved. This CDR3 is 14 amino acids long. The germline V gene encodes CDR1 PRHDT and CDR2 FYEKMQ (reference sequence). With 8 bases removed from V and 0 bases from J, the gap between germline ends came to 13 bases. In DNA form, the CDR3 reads TGTGCCAGCGCAGGAGTGGTCATGAACACTGAAGCTTTCTTT. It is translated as CASAGVVMNTEAFF.

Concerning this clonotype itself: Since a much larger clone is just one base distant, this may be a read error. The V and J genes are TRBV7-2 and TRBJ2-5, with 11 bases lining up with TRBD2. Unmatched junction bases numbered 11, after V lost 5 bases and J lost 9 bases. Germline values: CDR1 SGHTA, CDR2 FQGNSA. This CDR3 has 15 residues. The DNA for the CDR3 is TGTGCCAGCAGCCCCTTAGCGGGGGGGGGGGAGGCCCAGTACTTC. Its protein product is CASSPLAGGGEAQYF.

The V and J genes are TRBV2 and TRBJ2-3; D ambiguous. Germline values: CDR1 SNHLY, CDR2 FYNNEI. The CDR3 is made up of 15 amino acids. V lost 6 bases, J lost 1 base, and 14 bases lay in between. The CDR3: CASRVLAVRTDTQYF. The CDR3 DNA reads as TGTGCCAGCAGGGTCCTGGCAGTACGCACAGATACGCAGTATTTT.

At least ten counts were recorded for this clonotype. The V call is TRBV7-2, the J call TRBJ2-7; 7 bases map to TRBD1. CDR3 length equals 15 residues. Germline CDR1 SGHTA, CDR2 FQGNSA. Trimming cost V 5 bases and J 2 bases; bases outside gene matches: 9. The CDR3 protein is CASSVDRRPTYEQYF. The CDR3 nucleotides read TGTGCCAGCAGCGTGGACAGGAGGCCCACCTACGAGCAGTACTTC.

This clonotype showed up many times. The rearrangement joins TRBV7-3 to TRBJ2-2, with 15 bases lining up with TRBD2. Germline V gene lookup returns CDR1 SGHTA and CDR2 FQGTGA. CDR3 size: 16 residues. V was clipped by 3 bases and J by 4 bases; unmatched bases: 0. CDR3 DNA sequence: TGTGCCAGCAGCTTGGGACTAGCGGGAGGCACCGGGGAGCTGTTTTTT. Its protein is CASSLGLAGGTGELFF.

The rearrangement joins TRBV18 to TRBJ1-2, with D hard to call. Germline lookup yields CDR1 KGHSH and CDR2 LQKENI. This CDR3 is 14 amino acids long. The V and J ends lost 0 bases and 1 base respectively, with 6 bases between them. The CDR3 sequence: CASSPPDVNYGYTF. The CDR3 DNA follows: TGTGCCAGCTCACCACCGGACGTTAACTATGGCTACACCTTC.